Below are 16 T cell receptor beta chains sequenced from a single sample in a study of T cells in Graves' hyperthyroidism and ophthalmopathy. Amplified TCR beta CDR3 regions derived from RNA transcripts. The HTBI set primed first-round TCR CDR3 RT-PCR. TCRdb re-called the multiplex PCR reads with MiXCR, one entry per CDR3 protein. The sample lists 300,000 to 450,000 distinct CDR3 sequences; approximately 15% were seen once. Source material: blood. The receptors were sampled from a woman aged 55-75 years with Graves' hyperthyroidism.

This clonotype came up many times. The V and J genes are TRBV18 and TRBJ2-1; TRBD2 agrees at 9 bases. Germline values: CDR1 KGHSH, CDR2 LQKENI. This CDR3 is built from 17 residues. V trimming: 2 bases; J trimming: 8 bases; junction bases outside the gene matches: 13. The CDR3 DNA reads TGTGCCAGCTCACCAGAGGGTAGCGGGAGCGGTAAAGATGAGCAGTTCTTC. This codes for CASSPEGSGSGKDEQFF.

This clonotype was seen repeatedly, ten times or more. The chain uses TRBV12-3 or TRBV12-4 and TRBJ1-6; no clear D. Trimming took 5 bases from V and 0 from J, leaving 8 bases between them. The CDR3 totals 15 residues. CDR3 residues: CASSPKSSYNSPLHF. The CDR3 nucleotides are TGTGCCAGCAGTCCGAAGAGCTCCTATAATTCACCCCTCCACTTT.

The genes are TRBV7-3 and TRBJ2-2; 8 bases are shared with TRBD1. CDR1 is SGHTA, CDR2 FQGTGA, per germline. This CDR3 comprises 13 residues. J gave up 10 bases and V 5 bases, and 6 bases lay outside the gene matches. The CDR3 sequence: CASSRGQGEELFF. The CDR3 DNA sequence: TGTGCCAGCAGCCGTGGACAGGGAGAGGAGCTGTTTTTT.

This clonotype has a handful of counts. At one end, the junction sequence differs from germline, possibly due to a read error. The CDR3 sequence is CASSLRIAGANEQSF. CDR3 coding DNA: TGTGCCAGCAGCTTAAGAATAGCGGGAGCGAATGAGCAGTCCTTC. The chain joins TRBV11-2 to TRBJ2-1, with 9 bases aligning to TRBD2. Germline CDR1 reads SGHAT; CDR2 reads FQNNGV. The CDR3 length is 15 residues.

This clonotype was counted many times. The gene calls are TRBV6-1 and TRBJ1-5, with 7 bases fitting TRBD1. V lost 8 bases to trimming and J lost 3 bases; unmatched junction nucleotides: 4. Germline-derived CDR1 and CDR2 are MNHNS and SASEGT. CDR3 length: 13 residues. This CDR3 reads CASPGGDNQPQHF. CDR3 bases: TGTGCCAGCCCAGGGGGGGACAATCAGCCCCAGCATTTT.

This clonotype showed up many times. The chain is built from TRBV5-6 and TRBJ2-5; D possibly corresponds to TRBD2 (6 bases). V gave up 7 bases and J gave up 5 bases, with 18 bases separating them. The CDR3 loop spans 14 amino acids. The germline CDR1 and CDR2 sequences are SGHDT and YYEEEE. In nucleotides, the CDR3 is TGTGCCAGCTCGTGGGAGGCGTTTGGGGAGACCCAGTACTTC. Translation gives CASSWEAFGETQYF.

This clonotype was seen ten or more times. V is TRBV5-1 and J is TRBJ2-3; D is undetermined. The CDR3 contains 13 residues. The ends were cut back, 0 bases at V and 3 bases at J, with 5 bases in the middle. Per the germline V gene, CDR1 is SGHRS and CDR2 is YFSETQ. CDR3 coding DNA: TGCGCCAGCAGCTTGGACCAAACAGATACGCAGTATTTT. Its protein is CASSLDQTDTQYF.

With regard to this clonotype: A read error is likely, as this CDR3 ends without the conserved phenylalanine or tryptophan. This rearrangement joins TRBV27 to TRBJ1-1; D ambiguous. CDR3 length: 13 residues. CDR1 is MNHEY, CDR2 SMNVEV, per germline (reference sequence). The V gene lost 5 bases and the J gene lost 1 base, with 8 bases spanning the gap. The CDR3 is CASSPGRNTEAFL. The DNA of the CDR3 is TGTGCCAGCAGTCCAGGCCGGAACACTGAAGCTTTCCTT.

This clonotype was observed at least ten times. This chain links TRBV27 with TRBJ1-1; 9 bases line up with TRBD1. Per germline, CDR1 MNHEY and CDR2 SMNVEV (reference sequence). This CDR3 region has 15 residues. J was trimmed by 5 bases and V by 8 bases; bases with no gene match: 12. Written as DNA, the CDR3 is TGTGCCAGCCAAAGGAGGGGGACAGGGAGGACTGAAGCTTTCTTT. Encoded protein: CASQRRGTGRTEAFF.

Ten or more counts support this clonotype. CDR3 nucleotide sequence: TGTGCCAGCAGCTTAGCCCCCCAGCGGGAAGCTTTCTTT. Amino acid sequence: CASSLAPQREAFF. V is TRBV7-9 and J is TRBJ1-1, with D unclear. The CDR3 runs to 13 residues. Germline CDR1 and CDR2: SEHNR and FQNEAQ (reference sequence). Between the trimmed V and J ends, which lost 0 bases and 8 bases, there was a span of 10 bases.

This clonotype was seen ten or more times. The chain uses TRBV2 and TRBJ2-7; 12 nucleotides align to TRBD1. There are 14 residues in the CDR3. The junction had 7 bases not matched to a gene; V was cut back by 8 bases and J by 5 bases. Looked up from germline, CDR1 is SNHLY and CDR2 is FYNNEI. The CDR3 loop reads CASGRDRGRHEQYF. CDR3 DNA sequence: TGTGCCAGCGGGCGGGACAGGGGGCGGCACGAGCAGTACTTC.

This clonotype was observed many times. The V call is TRBV28, the J call TRBJ1-6; TRBD1 might be the D (5 bases). CDR1 is MDHEN and CDR2 is SYDVKM in the germline V gene. V lost 1 base to trimming and J lost 7 bases, with 8 bases between them. CDR3 length: 14 residues. The CDR3 nucleotides are TGTGCCAGCAGTTTATATGGGGGAAATTCACCCCTCCACTTT. It is translated as CASSLYGGNSPLHF.

There are many counts of this clonotype. The J gene is TRBJ2-3, the V gene TRBV5-1; D tentatively reads TRBD1 or TRBD2 (5 bases each). V was trimmed by 3 bases and J by 1 base, leaving 15 bases between them. The CDR3 is 16 amino acids. The germline gives CDR1 SGHRS, CDR2 YFSETQ. The CDR3 protein is CASSWDGLSGTDTQYF. CDR3 bases: TGCGCCAGCAGCTGGGACGGACTGTCCGGCACAGATACGCAGTATTTT.

The CDR3 coding sequence is TGTGCCAGTAGTCCCCGGTCCCGCACAGATACGCAGTATTTT. It is translated as CASSPRSRTDTQYF. V usage is TRBV19 and J usage is TRBJ2-3, with D unresolved. The CDR3 spans 14 residues. CDR1 and CDR2 (germline): LNHDA, SQIVND (reference sequence). V was pared by 5 bases and J by 1 base, with 10 bases between.

Many counts were recorded for this clonotype. The V call is TRBV5-1, the J call TRBJ2-1; D ambiguous. The CDR3 has 14 amino acids. Germline lookup yields CDR1 SGHRS and CDR2 YFSETQ. Trimming left V 7 bases short and J 9 bases short, with 20 bases between. Here the CDR3 reads CASSSSPPSREQFF. In DNA form, the CDR3 reads TGCGCCAGCTCCTCTTCACCTCCTTCGCGTGAGCAGTTCTTC. Full variable domain (outside the CDR3, taken from reference TRBV5-1 and TRBJ2-1): KAGVTQTPRYLIKTRGQQVTLSCSPISGHRSVSWYQQTPGQGLQFLFEYFSETQRNKGNFPGRFSGRQFSNSRSEMNVSTLELGDSALYLCASSSSPPSREQFFGPGTRLTVL.

In the case of this clonotype: This may arise from a read error, as a much more abundant clone is one base away. This chain joins TRBV6-9 and TRBJ1-2; unclear D gene. CDR3 size: 16 residues. CDR1 MNHGY and CDR2 SVAAGI come from the germline V gene. CDR3 sequence reads: CAGSYIELTESYGYTF. CDR3 DNA: TGTGCCGGCAGTTACATCGAACTGACCGAGAGCTATGGCTACACCTTC.